This T cell receptor beta chain was documented in a study of T cells after yellow fever vaccination. TCRdb reprocessed the 5' RACE reads via MiXCR and lists one record per CDR3 protein. There are approximately 250,000 distinct CDR3 sequences in the sample; over 4.5% occur only once, and around 3.3% lies in the top ten. CDR3 length: 12 amino acids. In germline, CDR1 is MGHRA, CDR2 YSYEKL. The V end lost 3 bases, the J end lost 8 bases, and 10 bases lay between the germline ends. The sample was CD4+ T cells sorted from PBMCs, taken on the day of the yellow fever booster vaccination. This sequence was found in a man younger than 30 who received the YFV17D yellow fever vaccine. The V call is TRBV4-1, the J call TRBJ1-1; D might be TRBD1 (5 bases). The CDR3: CASSQVDSEAFF. DNA of the CDR3: TGCGCCAGCAGCCAGGTAGACAGCGAAGCTTTCTTT.